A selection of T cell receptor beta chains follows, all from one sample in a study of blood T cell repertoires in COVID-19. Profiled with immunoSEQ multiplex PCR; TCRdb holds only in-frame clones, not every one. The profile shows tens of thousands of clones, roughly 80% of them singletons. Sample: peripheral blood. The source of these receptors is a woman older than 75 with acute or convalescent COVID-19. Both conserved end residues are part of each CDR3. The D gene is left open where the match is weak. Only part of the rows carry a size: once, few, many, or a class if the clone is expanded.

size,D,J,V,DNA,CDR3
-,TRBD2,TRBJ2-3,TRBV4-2,TGTGCCAGCAGCCAAGAGGGGCGACTAGCGGGGGGGCGGACAGATACGCAGTATTTT,CASSQEGRLAGGRTDTQYF
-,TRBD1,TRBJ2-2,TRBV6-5,TGTGCCAGCAGTTACGGTGGAACAGGGGTCGGGGAGCTGTTTTTT,CASSYGGTGVGELFF
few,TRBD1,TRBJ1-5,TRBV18,TGTGCCAGCTCCCGGGGACAGGGGTATCAGCCCCAGCATTTT,CASSRGQGYQPQHF
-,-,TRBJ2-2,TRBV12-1,TGTGCCAGCACGCCTACTAGCGGAGCGAACACCGGGGAGCTGTTTTTT,CASTPTSGANTGELFF
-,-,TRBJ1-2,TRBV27,TGTGCCAGCAGTTTGCACAGGGTGGGACGTGGCTACACCTTC,CASSLHRVGRGYTF
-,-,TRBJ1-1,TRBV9,TGTGCCAGCAGCGCCAATCTGAACACTGAAGCTTTCTTT,CASSANLNTEAFF
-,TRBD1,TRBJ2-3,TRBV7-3,TGTGCCAGCAGCTGGGGACAGTCAGATACGCAGTATTTT,CASSWGQSDTQYF
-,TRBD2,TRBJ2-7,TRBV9,TGTGCCAGCAGCCCCGGGGGGGGACAATTCCACGAGCAGTACTTC,CASSPGGGQFHEQYF
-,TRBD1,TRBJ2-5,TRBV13,TGTGCCAGCAGCTTCGGACAGGGACAAGAGACCCAGTACTTC,CASSFGQGQETQYF
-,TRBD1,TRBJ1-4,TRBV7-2,TGTGCCAGCAGCTTGACAGGGGCGGATGAAAAACTGTTTTTT,CASSLTGADEKLFF
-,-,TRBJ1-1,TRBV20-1,TGCAGTGCCGAGAGGGACACTGAAGCTTTCTTT,CSAERDTEAFF
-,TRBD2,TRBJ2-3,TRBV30,TGTGCCTGGATCCTTAGCGGGAGGTCAGATACGCAGTATTTT,CAWILSGRSDTQYF
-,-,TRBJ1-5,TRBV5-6,TGTGCCAGCAGCTTTGGTAGCAGAAGCAATCAGCCCCAGCATTTT,CASSFGSRSNQPQHF
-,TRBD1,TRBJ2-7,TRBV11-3,TGTGCCAGCAGCCTGGGACAGGGTGAGGGCGAGCAGTACTTC,CASSLGQGEGEQYF
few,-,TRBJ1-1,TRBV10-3,TGTGCCACCCAGCCCGGCAGGGGCACTGAAGCTTTCTTT,CATQPGRGTEAFF
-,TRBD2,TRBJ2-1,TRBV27,TGTGCCAGCAGTTTATATGTCGGACTAGCGGGAGGTAATGAGCAGTTCTTC,CASSLYVGLAGGNEQFF
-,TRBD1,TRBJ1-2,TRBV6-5,TGTGCCAGCAGGGGGACAGGGGCTAACTATGGCTACACCTTC,CASRGTGANYGYTF
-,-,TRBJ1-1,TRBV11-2,TGTGCCAGCAGCTTATCGGGGAATAAAATGAACACTGAAGCTTTCTTT,CASSLSGNKMNTEAFF
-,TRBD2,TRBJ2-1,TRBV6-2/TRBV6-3,TGTGCCAGCAGTGCCGGACTAGCGGGAGGCAGGAATGAGCAGTTCTTC,CASSAGLAGGRNEQFF
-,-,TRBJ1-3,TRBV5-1,TGCGCCAGCAGCCCGGAGGGGTCGGGAAACACCATATATTTT,CASSPEGSGNTIYF
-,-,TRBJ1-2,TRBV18,TGTGCCAGCTCACCATTGACGGGGATCCATGGCTACACCTTC,CASSPLTGIHGYTF
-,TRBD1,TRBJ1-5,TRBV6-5,TGTGCCACATCATGGATACAGGGGAGTGAGCCCCAGCATTTT,CATSWIQGSEPQHF
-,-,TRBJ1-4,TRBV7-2,TGTGCCAGCAGCTTAGCCGGCGCAGGGAGGAATGAAAAACTGTTTTTT,CASSLAGAGRNEKLFF
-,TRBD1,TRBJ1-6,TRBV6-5,TGTGCCAGCACGACAGGGAGCTCCTATAATTCACCCCTCCACTTT,CASTTGSSYNSPLHF
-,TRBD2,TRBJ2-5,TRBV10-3,TGTGCCATCAGACGGGAGGGCCAAGAGACCCAGTACTTC,CAIRREGQETQYF
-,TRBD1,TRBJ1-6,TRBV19,TGTGCCAGTAGTGCTGGACAGGGAGGCTCACCCCTCCACTTT,CASSAGQGGSPLHF
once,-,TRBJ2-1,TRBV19,TGTGCCAGTAGTATTTTTGGAGCGGGTTACAATGAGCAGTTCTTC,CASSIFGAGYNEQFF
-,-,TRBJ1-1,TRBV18,TGTGCCAGCTCAGCCGCGGGGGGGGCTCTGAACACTGAAGCTTTCTTT,CASSAAGGALNTEAFF
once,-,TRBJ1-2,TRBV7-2,TGTGCCAGCAGCTTACCAGGGCCGAACTATGGCTACACCTTC,CASSLPGPNYGYTF
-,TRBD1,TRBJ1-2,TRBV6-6,TGTGCCAGCAGAACCGGGACAGGGGGCTCCAGCTACACCTTC,CASRTGTGGSSYTF
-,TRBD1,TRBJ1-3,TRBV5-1,TGCGCCAGCAGCCCAGGGCAGGGGGCTTCTGGAAACACCATATATTTT,CASSPGQGASGNTIYF
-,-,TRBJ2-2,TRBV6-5,TGTGCCAGCAGTCCCGTAGGCAGGGCCGGGGAGCTGTTTTTT,CASSPVGRAGELFF
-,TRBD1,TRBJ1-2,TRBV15,TGTGCCACCAGCAGACCGGGACAGGGATCTGGCTACACCTTC,CATSRPGQGSGYTF
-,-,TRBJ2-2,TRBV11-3,TGTGCCAGCAGCCAACTCTTCACAGAAAACACCGGGGAGCTGTTTTTT,CASSQLFTENTGELFF
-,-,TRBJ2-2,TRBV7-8,TGTGCCAGCAGCTTAGGGGGACTCCGACGAGGGGAGCTGTTTTTT,CASSLGGLRRGELFF
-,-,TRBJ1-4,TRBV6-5,TGTGCCAGCAGTTACTCAAGGCGGGAAAAACTGTTTTTT,CASSYSRREKLFF
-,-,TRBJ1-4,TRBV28,TGTGCCAGCAGTTTGTCCAGGGGCTTGGGGGAAAAACTGTTTTTT,CASSLSRGLGEKLFF
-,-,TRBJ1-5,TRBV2,TGTGGTTGTCAACAAAATAGCAATCAGCCCCAGCATTTT,CGCQQNSNQPQHF
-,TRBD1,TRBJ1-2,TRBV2,TGTGCGACCCGCCGGGGACAGGGGGATGGCTACACCTTC,CATRRGQGDGYTF
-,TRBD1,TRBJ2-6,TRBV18,TGTGCCAGCTCACCAGGGACAGGGCCCTCTGGGGCCAACGTCCTGACTTTC,CASSPGTGPSGANVLTF
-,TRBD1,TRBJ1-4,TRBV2,TGTGCCAGCATGGGGACAGGGCGATATGAAAAACTGTTTTTT,CASMGTGRYEKLFF
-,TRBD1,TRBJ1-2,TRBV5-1,TGCGCCAGCAGCTTAGGGGGCAGGGAGCCCTATGGCTACACCTTC,CASSLGGREPYGYTF
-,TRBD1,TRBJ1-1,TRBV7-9,TGTGCCACAGGAGACGACAGGGTAAGGAAAGCTTTCTTT,CATGDDRVRKAFF
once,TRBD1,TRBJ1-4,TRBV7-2,TGTGCCAGCAGCCAGAACAGGGGTGAAAAACTGTTTTTT,CASSQNRGEKLFF
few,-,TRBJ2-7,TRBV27,TGTGCCAGCAGTTCGACAGTGGCATGGGAGCAGTACTTC,CASSSTVAWEQYF
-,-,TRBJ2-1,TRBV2,TGTGCCAGCAGTCCACGGACGGGGTACAATGAGCAGTTCTTC,CASSPRTGYNEQFF
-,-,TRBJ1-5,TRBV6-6,TGTGCCAGCATCTTGGGAGGGACATCTTTAAGTCAGCCCCAGCATTTT,CASILGGTSLSQPQHF
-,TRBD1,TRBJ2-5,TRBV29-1,TGCAGCGTCCGGACAGGGGCAGGAGAGACCCAGTACTTC,CSVRTGAGETQYF
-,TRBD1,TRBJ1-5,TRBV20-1,TGCAGTGCTAGTGGGGACAGGGGGCGAGGAAATCAGCCCCAGCATTTT,CSASGDRGRGNQPQHF